One TCR beta chain is described in this entry. This record belongs to a study of T cell repertoires in ileal Crohn's disease. Data came from immunoSEQ multiplex PCR; TCRdb stores just in-frame clones and leaves some out. The sample holds about 62,000 clones, around nine tenths seen once. V was cut by 2 bases and J by 2 bases, with 10 bases left in between. Germline CDR1 is MNHEY and CDR2 is SMNVEV (reference sequence). This CDR3 is built from 14 residues. Time point reported: neoterminal ileum biopsy at postoperative endoscopy, about 6 months after surgery. The sample was ileal tissue. This rearrangement joins TRBV27 to TRBJ2-7; tentative D call: TRBD2 (5 bases). The receptor comes from an adult with Crohn's disease. The CDR3 region is CASSLGRVAYEQYF. The DNA for the CDR3 is TGTGCCAGCAGTTTAGGGCGGGTCGCCTACGAGCAGTACTTC.